Reported below is one T cell receptor beta chain. TCRdb itself ran the PCR reads through MiXCR, one entry per CDR3 protein. The sample holds 600,000 to 650,000 distinct CDR3 sequences, about 20% seen once. This sample stems from a study of molecular identifiers for immune sequencing clone quantification. The source material was naive CD8+ T cells from blood, with Jurkat cell RNA spiked in. Regarding subset: FACS-sorted CD8+CD4-CCR7+CD45RA+ naive T cells. The sequence was collected from a human donor in good health. Some libraries in this study had Jurkat cell RNA spiked in.

CDR3 loop: CASSQGQDWETQYF. The CDR3 nucleotides are TGTGCCAGCAGCCAAGGACAGGACTGGGAGACCCAGTACTTC. The rearrangement uses TRBV7-9 and TRBJ2-5; TRBD1 agrees at 7 bases. CDR3 length: 14 residues. Trimming at V came to 5 bases and at J to 5 bases, leaving 8 bases not matched to a gene. The germline CDR1 and CDR2 sequences are SEHNR and FQNEAQ (reference sequence). The variable domain in full, with the rest retrieved from reference TRBV7-9 and TRBJ2-5, is DTGVSQNPRHKITKRGQNVTFRCDPISEHNRLYWYRQTLGQGPEFLTYFQNEAQLEKSRLLSDRFSAERPKGSFSTLEIQRTEQGDSAMYLCASSQGQDWETQYFGPGTRLLVL.